The 14 T cell receptor beta chains given below trace back to one sample, sequenced in a study of blood T cell repertoires in COVID-19. Sequenced by immunoSEQ multiplex PCR; TCRdb stores in-frame clones only, minus some. The repertoire includes around 270,000 clones, roughly 90% of them detected once, and 4% sits in the top ten. Sequencing was performed on peripheral blood. These receptors were obtained from a man aged 55 to 70 who had recovered from COVID-19.

The V gene is TRBV29-1, the J gene TRBJ1-1; the match to TRBD1 covers 11 bases. With V trimmed by 6 bases and J by 5 bases, 5 bases remained unmatched. CDR1 and CDR2 from the germline V gene are SQVTM and ANQGSEA. The CDR3 has 13 amino acids. CDR3 coding DNA: TGCAGCGTCGAGGACAGGGGGCGGACTGAAGCTTTCTTT. Translating gives CSVEDRGRTEAFF.

The chain links TRBV5-1 to TRBJ1-6, with 10 positions matching TRBD1. CDR1 SGHRS and CDR2 YFSETQ come from the germline V gene. CDR3 size: 14 residues. The J segment lost 8 bases and the V segment lost 4 bases, leaving 3 bases of the junction unmatched. The CDR3 DNA is TGCGCCAGCAGCCCCGGACAGGGGGATTCACCCCTCCACTTT. It yields the protein CASSPGQGDSPLHF.

The chain uses TRBV7-2 and TRBJ2-3, with 9 bases that match TRBD2. The CDR3 consists of 17 residues. V gave up 3 bases and J gave up 5 bases; unmatched junction bases: 12. Germline CDR1 reads SGHTA; CDR2 reads FQGNSA. The CDR3 DNA reads as TGTGCCAGCAGCTTCATGACTGGCGGGGGGGCCGTAGATACGCAGTATTTT. The encoded protein is CASSFMTGGGAVDTQYF.

This chain joins TRBV27 and TRBJ2-1, with 8 positions matching TRBD1. The germline V gene encodes CDR1 MNHEY and CDR2 SMNVEV (reference sequence). The CDR3 runs 14 residues. V lost 6 bases and J lost 9; bases outside the gene matches: 10. The CDR3 DNA sequence: TGTGCCAGCAGCGTACAGGGGGAGGCTGGTGAGCAGTTCTTC. This encodes CASSVQGEAGEQFF.

This rearrangement joins TRBV6-2 or TRBV6-3 to TRBJ1-1; weak D call: TRBD1 (6 bases). From germline, CDR1 is MNHEY and CDR2 SVGEGT. V was trimmed by 2 bases and J by 7 bases, leaving 11 bases between them. The CDR3 has 13 amino acids. CDR3 sequence: CASSYPGQYEAFF. CDR3 coding DNA: TGTGCCAGCAGTTACCCCGGACAGTATGAAGCTTTCTTT.

V and J are TRBV30 and TRBJ1-1; 7 bases are a match to TRBD1. Trimming removed 5 bases from V and 3 bases from J; junction bases left unmatched: 3. The CDR3 is 12 residues long. The V gene's germline CDR1 is GTSNPN and CDR2 SVGIG (reference sequence). DNA of the CDR3: TGTGCCTGGCGGGACAGCCACACTGAAGCTTTCTTT. Translated, it gives CAWRDSHTEAFF. Full variable domain (rest looked up from reference TRBV30 and TRBJ1-1): SQTIHQWPATLVQPVGSPLSLECTVEGTSNPNLYWYRQAAGRGLQLLFYSVGIGQISSEVPQNLSASRPQDRQFILSSKKLLLSDSGFYLCAWRDSHTEAFFGQGTRLTVV.

CDR3 region: CASSPPDRVSYEQYF. The CDR3 nucleotides read TGTGCCAGCAGCCCGCCCGACAGGGTTTCCTACGAGCAGTACTTC. V usage is TRBV7-6 and J usage is TRBJ2-7, with TRBD1 identical over 7 bases. Losses at the gene ends were 5 bases for V and 1 base for J; bases not matched to a gene: 8. The CDR3 loop spans 15 amino acids. The germline CDR1 and CDR2 sequences are SGHVS and FNYEAQ.

The chain carries TRBV5-5 and TRBJ1-1; D is uncertain. The germline CDR1 and CDR2 sequences are SGHKS and YYEKEE (reference sequence). The CDR3 totals 14 residues. Trimming took off 3 bases at V and 0 bases at J, with 9 bases between the two ends. The CDR3: CASSSQTVNTEAFF. In nucleotides, the CDR3 is TGTGCCAGCAGCTCACAAACAGTGAACACTGAAGCTTTCTTT.

The J gene is TRBJ2-7, the V gene TRBV3-1 (or the pseudogene TRBV3-2), with D unclear. V was cut by 0 bases and J by 0 bases, with 9 bases left in between. This CDR3 region has 15 residues. Germline values: CDR1 LGHDT, CDR2 YNNKEL (reference sequence). The CDR3 DNA reads as TGTGCCAGCAGCCAAGATCAGGCTCGCTCCTACGAGCAGTACTTC. It is translated as CASSQDQARSYEQYF.

The chain is built from TRBV7-2 and TRBJ1-1; weak D call: TRBD1 (5 bases). Trimming stripped 5 bases from V and 1 base from J, with 11 bases between. The length of the CDR3 is 14 residues. In germline, CDR1 is SGHTA, CDR2 FQGNSA. CDR3 sequence reads: CASSIRTGNTEAFF. The CDR3, as DNA: TGTGCCAGCAGCATTCGTACAGGGAACACTGAAGCTTTCTTT.

Comments on this clone: Other DNA sequences of this sample code for an identical CDR3. J is TRBJ1-1 and V is TRBV5-1; D is ambiguous. Germline V CDR1 and CDR2: SGHRS, YFSETQ. The CDR3 extends over 14 amino acids. V was shortened by 1 base and J by 4 bases, with 11 bases between the two germline ends. CDR3 in amino acids: CASSLKGEGTEAFF. Here the CDR3 DNA reads TGCGCCAGCAGCTTGAAGGGAGAGGGCACTGAAGCTTTCTTT.

V usage is TRBV18 and J usage is TRBJ2-1, with TRBD2 matching over 11 bases. J gave up 0 bases and V 6 bases, and 7 bases lay outside the gene matches. This CDR3 region has 17 residues. Germline loops: CDR1 KGHSH, CDR2 LQKENI. This CDR3 reads CASSPASGGHSYNEQFF. CDR3 nucleotides: TGTGCCAGCTCCCCAGCTAGCGGGGGGCACTCCTACAATGAGCAGTTCTTC.

The chain combines TRBV13 with TRBJ2-7, with D possibly TRBD2 on 6 matching bases. From germline, CDR1 is PRHDT and CDR2 FYEKMQ (reference sequence). Trimming took 2 bases from V and 2 from J, leaving 13 bases between them. This CDR3 is 15 amino acids long. CDR3 protein: CASSLRGGGTYEQYF. The CDR3 nucleotides are TGTGCCAGCAGCTTACGGGGTGGCGGGACCTACGAGCAGTACTTC.

CDR3 nucleotide sequence: TGCGCCAGCAGCCCGGGAGGGACAGGGTCCAACACTGAAGCTTTCTTT. Protein product: CASSPGGTGSNTEAFF. The V call is TRBV5-1, the J call TRBJ1-1; 9 nucleotides agree with TRBD1. Germline V CDR1 and CDR2: SGHRS, YFSETQ. The ends lost 4 bases at V and 2 bases at J; junction bases unmatched: 9. This CDR3 is 16 amino acids long.